This T cell receptor beta chain was identified during a study of CD8 T cells in ankylosing spondylitis. CDR1 and CDR2 (germline): SGHTA, FQGNSA. With V trimmed by 5 bases and J by 10 bases, 8 bases remained unmatched. The CDR3 has 13 residues. This clonotype was seen at least ten times. Its matching antigen is unknown. Each CDR3 protein is one row after TCRdb ran MiXCR on the 5' RACE reads. The table has about 330,000 distinct CDR3 sequences, 6.5% to 10% seen once. Study-level results: It was reported that disease-linked clones were significantly enriched in matched ankylosing spondylitis synovial fluid. One TCR beta motif, made up of about 8 highly homologous variants, appeared characteristic of ankylosing spondylitis blood. In the blood and synovial fluid of reactive arthritis, some motif variants had been previously reported.

The source material was blood, either unsorted or a sorted T cell fraction (not recorded which). The receptor was derived from a male donor with ankylosing spondylitis. The chain joins TRBV7-2 to TRBJ2-4, with TRBD2 identical over 7 bases. The CDR3 DNA is TGTGCCAGCAGCCCCCGTGGGGGGGGGATTCAGTACTTC. Translating gives CASSPRGGGIQYF.